This T cell receptor beta chain was sequenced during a study of response to subunit inactivated influenza vaccine. Notes on the study in general: There was a suggestion from the authors that each seasonal influenza vaccination recruits few new T cells.

TCRdb ran MiXCR on the RT-PCR reads and lists one entry per CDR3 protein. Of 500,000 to 550,000 distinct CDR3 sequences detected, 7.6% appear once; the ten largest clones hold 10% to 15%. Trimming removed 7 bases from V and 8 bases from J; junction bases left unmatched: 5. From germline, CDR1 is MNHNS and CDR2 SASEGT. The CDR3 runs to 14 residues. This clonotype was counted a few times. Its specificity is unknown. This sequence was found in a man between 50 and 69 years old who received an inactivated influenza vaccine. The chain joins TRBV6-1 to TRBJ2-1; 13 positions match TRBD2. The sample in question was PBMCs from blood, obtained roughly 24 months after vaccination. CDR3 DNA: TGTGCCAGCAAGGGGACTAGCGGGAAGGATGAGCAGTTCTTC. Translated: CASKGTSGKDEQFF.